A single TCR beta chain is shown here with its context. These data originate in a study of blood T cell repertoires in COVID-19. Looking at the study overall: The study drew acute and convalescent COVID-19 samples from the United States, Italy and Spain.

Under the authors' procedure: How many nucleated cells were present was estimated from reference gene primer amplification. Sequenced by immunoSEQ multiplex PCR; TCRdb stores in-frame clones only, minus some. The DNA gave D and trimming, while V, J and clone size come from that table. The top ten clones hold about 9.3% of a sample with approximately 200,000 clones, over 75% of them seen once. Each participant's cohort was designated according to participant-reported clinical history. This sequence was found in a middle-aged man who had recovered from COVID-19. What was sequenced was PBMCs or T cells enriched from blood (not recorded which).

DNA of the CDR3: TGTGCCAGCAGTCCTCACCTGACAGGGACGGAGGCCAAAAACATTCAGTACTTC. Translated: CASSPHLTGTEAKNIQYF. This chain connects TRBV27 to TRBJ2-4; 7 bases agree with TRBD1. V lost 5 bases, J lost 1 base, and 14 bases stayed unmatched. The germline V gene has CDR1 MNHEY and CDR2 SMNVEV (reference sequence). The CDR3 runs 18 residues.